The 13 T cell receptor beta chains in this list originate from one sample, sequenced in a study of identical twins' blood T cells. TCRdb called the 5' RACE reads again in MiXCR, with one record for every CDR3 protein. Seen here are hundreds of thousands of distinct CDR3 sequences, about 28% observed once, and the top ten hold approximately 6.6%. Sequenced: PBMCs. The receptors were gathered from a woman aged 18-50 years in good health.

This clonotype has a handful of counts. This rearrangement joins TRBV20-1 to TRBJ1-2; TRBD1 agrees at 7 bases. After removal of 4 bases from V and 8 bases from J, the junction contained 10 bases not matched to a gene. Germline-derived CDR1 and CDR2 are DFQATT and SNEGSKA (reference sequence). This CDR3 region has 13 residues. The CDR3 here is CSAILTGREGYTF. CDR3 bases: TGCAGTGCTATCTTGACAGGGAGGGAAGGCTACACCTTC.

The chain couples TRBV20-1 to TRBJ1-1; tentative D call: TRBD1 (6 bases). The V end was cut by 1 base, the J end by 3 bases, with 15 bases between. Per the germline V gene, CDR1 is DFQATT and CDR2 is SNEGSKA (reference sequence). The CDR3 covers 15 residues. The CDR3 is CSARGLQGMDTEAFF. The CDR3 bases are TGCAGTGCTAGAGGCTTACAGGGAATGGACACTGAAGCTTTCTTT.

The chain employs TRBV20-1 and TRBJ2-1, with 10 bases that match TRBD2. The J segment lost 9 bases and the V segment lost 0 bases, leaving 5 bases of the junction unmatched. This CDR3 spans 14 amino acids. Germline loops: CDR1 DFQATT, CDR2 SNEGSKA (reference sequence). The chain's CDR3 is CSARDHSGRSEQFF. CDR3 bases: TGCAGTGCTAGAGATCATAGCGGGAGGTCTGAGCAGTTCTTC.

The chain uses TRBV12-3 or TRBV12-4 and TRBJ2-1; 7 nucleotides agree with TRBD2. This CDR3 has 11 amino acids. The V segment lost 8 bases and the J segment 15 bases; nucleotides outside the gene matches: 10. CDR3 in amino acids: CASSLSGGPFF. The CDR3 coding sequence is TGTGCCAGCTCTCTATCGGGGGGACCGTTCTTC.

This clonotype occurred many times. The CDR3: CSAPTGLNTEAFF. Written as DNA, the CDR3 is TGCAGTGCCCCGACGGGACTGAACACTGAAGCTTTCTTT. The genes are TRBV20-1 and TRBJ1-1; the D gene is possibly TRBD1 (5 bases). CDR1 and CDR2 (germline): DFQATT, SNEGSKA (reference sequence). The CDR3 is 13 amino acids. Trimming stripped 6 bases from V and 0 bases from J, with 11 bases between.

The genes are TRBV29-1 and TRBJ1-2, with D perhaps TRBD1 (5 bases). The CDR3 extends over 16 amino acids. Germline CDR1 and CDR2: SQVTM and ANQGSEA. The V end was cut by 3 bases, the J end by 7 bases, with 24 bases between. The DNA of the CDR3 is TGCAGCGTTGAGGGCGGGACGGAGCCCCCCAGGTTTGGCTACACCTTC. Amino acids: CSVEGGTEPPRFGYTF.

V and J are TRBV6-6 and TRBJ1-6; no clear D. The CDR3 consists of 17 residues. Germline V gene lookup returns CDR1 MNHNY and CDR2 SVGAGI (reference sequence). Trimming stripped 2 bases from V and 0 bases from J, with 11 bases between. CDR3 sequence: CASSYSDGRSYNSPLHF. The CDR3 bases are TGTGCCAGCAGTTACAGTGACGGACGCTCCTATAATTCACCCCTCCACTTT.

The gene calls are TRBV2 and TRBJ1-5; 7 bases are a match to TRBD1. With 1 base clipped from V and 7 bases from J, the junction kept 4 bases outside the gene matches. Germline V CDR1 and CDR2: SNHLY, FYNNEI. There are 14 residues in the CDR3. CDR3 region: CASSEGQGEQPQHF. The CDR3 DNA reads TGTGCCAGCAGTGAAGGGCAGGGGGAGCAGCCCCAGCATTTT.

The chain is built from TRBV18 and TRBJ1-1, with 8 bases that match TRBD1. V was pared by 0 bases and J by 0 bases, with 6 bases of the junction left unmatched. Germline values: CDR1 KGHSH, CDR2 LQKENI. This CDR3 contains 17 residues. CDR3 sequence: CASSPPRGQGMNTEAFF. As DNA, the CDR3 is TGTGCCAGCTCACCACCAAGAGGACAGGGTATGAACACTGAAGCTTTCTTT.

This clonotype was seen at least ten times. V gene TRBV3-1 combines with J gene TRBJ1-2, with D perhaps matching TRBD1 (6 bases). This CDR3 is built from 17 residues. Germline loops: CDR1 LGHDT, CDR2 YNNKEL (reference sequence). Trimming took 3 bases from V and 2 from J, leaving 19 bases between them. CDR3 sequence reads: CASSQDLGGAINYGYTF. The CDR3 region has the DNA TGTGCCAGCAGCCAGGATTTGGGGGGCGCCATAAACTATGGCTACACCTTC.

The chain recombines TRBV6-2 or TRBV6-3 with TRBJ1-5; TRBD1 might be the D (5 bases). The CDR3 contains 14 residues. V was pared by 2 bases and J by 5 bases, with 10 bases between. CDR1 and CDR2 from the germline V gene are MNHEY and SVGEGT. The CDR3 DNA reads TGTGCCAGCAGTTACCTGGGGGGACATCAGCCCCAGCATTTT. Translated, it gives CASSYLGGHQPQHF.

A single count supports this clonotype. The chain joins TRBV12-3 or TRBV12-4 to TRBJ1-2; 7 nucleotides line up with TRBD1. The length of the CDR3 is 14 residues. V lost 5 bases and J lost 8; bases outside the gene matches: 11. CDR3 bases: TGTGCCAGCAGTACTCGCCGACAGGGAAAAGGCTACACCTTC. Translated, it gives CASSTRRQGKGYTF.

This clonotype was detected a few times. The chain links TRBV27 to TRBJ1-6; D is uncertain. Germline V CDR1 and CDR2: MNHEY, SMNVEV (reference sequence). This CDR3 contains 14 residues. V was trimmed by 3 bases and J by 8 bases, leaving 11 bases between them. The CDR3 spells CASSFERVDSPLHF. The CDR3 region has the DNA TGTGCCAGCAGTTTTGAAAGGGTGGATTCACCCCTCCACTTT.